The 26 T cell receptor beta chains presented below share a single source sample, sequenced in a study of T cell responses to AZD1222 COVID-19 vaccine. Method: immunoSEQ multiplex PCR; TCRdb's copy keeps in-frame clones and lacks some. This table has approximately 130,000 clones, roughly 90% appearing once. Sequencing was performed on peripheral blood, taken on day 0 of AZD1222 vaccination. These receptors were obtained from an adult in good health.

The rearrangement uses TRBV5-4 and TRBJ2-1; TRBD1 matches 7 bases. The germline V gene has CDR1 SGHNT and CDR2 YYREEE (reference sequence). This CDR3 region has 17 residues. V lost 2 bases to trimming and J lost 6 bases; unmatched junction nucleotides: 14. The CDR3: CASSFTLTGRKGNEQFF. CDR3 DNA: TGTGCCAGCAGCTTCACCTTGACAGGGCGTAAGGGCAATGAGCAGTTCTTC.

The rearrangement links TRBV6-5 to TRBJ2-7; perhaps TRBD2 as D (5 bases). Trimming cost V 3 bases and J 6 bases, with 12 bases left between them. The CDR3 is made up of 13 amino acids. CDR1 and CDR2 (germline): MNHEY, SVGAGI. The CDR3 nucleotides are TGTGCCAGCAGTTATGTCCTAGCAGGCGAGCAGTACTTC. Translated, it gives CASSYVLAGEQYF.

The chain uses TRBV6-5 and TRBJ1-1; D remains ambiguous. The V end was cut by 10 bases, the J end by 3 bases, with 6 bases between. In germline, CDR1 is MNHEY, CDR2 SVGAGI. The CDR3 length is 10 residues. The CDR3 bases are TGTGCCACCCGGGACACTGAAGCTTTCTTT. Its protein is CATRDTEAFF.

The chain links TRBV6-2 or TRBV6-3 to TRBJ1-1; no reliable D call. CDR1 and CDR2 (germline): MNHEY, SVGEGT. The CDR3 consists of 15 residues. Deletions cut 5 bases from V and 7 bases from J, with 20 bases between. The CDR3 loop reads CASSNIPFQGSEAFF. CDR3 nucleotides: TGTGCCAGCAGTAATATACCCTTTCAAGGGAGTGAAGCTTTCTTT.

The CDR3 sequence is CASSPLNNEQFF. DNA for the CDR3: TGTGCCAGCTCACCACTTAACAATGAGCAGTTCTTC. The chain links TRBV18 to TRBJ2-1; no clear D. Germline V gives CDR1 KGHSH, CDR2 LQKENI. The CDR3 runs to 12 residues. Trimming shortened V by 1 base and J by 5 bases, and 3 bases separated the two germline ends.

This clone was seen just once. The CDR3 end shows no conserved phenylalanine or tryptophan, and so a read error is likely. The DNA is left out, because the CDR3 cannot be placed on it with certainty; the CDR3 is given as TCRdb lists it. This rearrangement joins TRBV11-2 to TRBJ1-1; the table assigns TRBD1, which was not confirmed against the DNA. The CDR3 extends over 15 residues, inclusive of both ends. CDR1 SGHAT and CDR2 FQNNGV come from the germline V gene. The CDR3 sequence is CASSLDGGQGGLGEG.

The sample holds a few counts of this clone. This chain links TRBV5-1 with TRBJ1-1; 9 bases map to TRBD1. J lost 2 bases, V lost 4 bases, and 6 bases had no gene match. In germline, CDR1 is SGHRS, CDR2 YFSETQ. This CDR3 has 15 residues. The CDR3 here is CASSGTGPGNTEAFF. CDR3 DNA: TGCGCCAGCAGCGGGACAGGGCCTGGCAACACTGAAGCTTTCTTT.

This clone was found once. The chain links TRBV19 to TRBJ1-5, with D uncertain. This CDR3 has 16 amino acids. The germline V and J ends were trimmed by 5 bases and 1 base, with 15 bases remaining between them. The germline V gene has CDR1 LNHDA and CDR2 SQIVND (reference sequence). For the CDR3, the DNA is TGTGCCAGTAGTCCTAGGGTACCCGGGAGCAATCAGCCCCAGCATTTT. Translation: CASSPRVPGSNQPQHF.

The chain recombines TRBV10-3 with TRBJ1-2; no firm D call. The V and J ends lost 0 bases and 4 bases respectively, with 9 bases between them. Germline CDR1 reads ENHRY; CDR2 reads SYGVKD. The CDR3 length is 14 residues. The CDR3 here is CAISESGEFYGYTF. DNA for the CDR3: TGTGCCATCAGTGAGTCGGGAGAGTTCTATGGCTACACCTTC.

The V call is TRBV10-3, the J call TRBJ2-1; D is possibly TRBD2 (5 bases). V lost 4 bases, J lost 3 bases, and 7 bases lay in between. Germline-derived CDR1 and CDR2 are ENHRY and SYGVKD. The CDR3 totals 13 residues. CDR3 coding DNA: TGTGCCATCAGTGTAGGACTCTACAATGAGCAGTTCTTC. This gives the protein CAISVGLYNEQFF.

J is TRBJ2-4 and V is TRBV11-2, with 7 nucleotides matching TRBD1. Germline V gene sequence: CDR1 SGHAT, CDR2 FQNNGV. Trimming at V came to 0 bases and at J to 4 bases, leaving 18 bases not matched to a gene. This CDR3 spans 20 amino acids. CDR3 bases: TGTGCCAGCAGCTTAGATAGAGGGACAGTATCAACATGGGGAAAAAACATTCAGTACTTC. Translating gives CASSLDRGTVSTWGKNIQYF. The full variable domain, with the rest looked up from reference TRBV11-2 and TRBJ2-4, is EAGVAQSPRYKIIEKRQSVAFWCNPISGHATLYWYQQILGQGPKLLIQFQNNGVVDDSQLPKDRFSAERLKGVDSTLKIQPAKLEDSAVYLCASSLDRGTVSTWGKNIQYFGAGTRLSVL.

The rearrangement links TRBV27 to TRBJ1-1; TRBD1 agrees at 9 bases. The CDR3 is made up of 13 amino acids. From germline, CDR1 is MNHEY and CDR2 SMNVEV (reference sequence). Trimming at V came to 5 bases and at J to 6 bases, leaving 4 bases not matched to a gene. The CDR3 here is CASSDRGRAEAFF. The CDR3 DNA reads TGTGCCAGCAGTGACAGGGGGAGGGCTGAAGCTTTCTTT.

DNA for the CDR3: TGTGCCAGCAGCTTAGTAGGGGGAGGAGAGACCCAGTACTTC. Amino acids: CASSLVGGGETQYF. The rearrangement links TRBV7-7 to TRBJ2-5, with D perhaps being TRBD1 or TRBD2 (6 bases each). There are 14 residues in the CDR3. V was shortened by 1 base and J by 4 bases, with 10 bases between the two germline ends. CDR1 is SSHAT and CDR2 is FNYEAQ in the germline V gene (reference sequence).

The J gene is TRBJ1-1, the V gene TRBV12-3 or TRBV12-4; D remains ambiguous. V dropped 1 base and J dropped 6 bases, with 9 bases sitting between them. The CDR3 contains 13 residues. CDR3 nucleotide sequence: TGTGCCAGCAGTTTAGGGCAGGCCGCTGAAGCTTTCTTT. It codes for CASSLGQAAEAFF.

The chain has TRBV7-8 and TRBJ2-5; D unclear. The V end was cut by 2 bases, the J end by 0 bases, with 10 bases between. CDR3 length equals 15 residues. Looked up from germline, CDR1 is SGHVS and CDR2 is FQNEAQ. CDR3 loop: CASSLTPRDQETQYF. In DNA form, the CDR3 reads TGTGCCAGCAGCTTAACACCAAGGGACCAAGAGACCCAGTACTTC.

CDR3 DNA: TGTGCCAGCTCACCGTGGACAGGGGGCTATGGCTACACCTTC. Translating gives CASSPWTGGYGYTF. The chain employs TRBV18 and TRBJ1-2, with 10 bases aligning to TRBD1. CDR1 and CDR2 (germline): KGHSH, LQKENI. The CDR3 length is 14 residues. Trimming cost V 3 bases and J 4 bases; bases outside gene matches: 2.

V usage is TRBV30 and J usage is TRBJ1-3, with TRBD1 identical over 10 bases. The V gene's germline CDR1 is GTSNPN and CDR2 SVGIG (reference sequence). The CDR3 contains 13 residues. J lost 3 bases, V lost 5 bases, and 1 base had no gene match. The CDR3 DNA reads TGTGCCTGGGGGACAGGGGATGGAAACACCATATATTTT. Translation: CAWGTGDGNTIYF.

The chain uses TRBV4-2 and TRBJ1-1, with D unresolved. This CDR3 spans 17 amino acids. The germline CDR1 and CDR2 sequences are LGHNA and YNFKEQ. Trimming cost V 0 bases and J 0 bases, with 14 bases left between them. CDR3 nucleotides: TGTGCCAGCAGCCAAGAGTCGGTCGGACCCTTGAACACTGAAGCTTTCTTT. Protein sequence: CASSQESVGPLNTEAFF.

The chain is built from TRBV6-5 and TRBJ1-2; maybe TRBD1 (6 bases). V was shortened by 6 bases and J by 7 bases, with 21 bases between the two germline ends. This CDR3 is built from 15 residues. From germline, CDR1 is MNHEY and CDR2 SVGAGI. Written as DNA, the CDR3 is TGTGCCAGCAGACCTGGAGGGGGAGGAAGTCGTGGCTACACCTTC. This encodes CASRPGGGGSRGYTF.

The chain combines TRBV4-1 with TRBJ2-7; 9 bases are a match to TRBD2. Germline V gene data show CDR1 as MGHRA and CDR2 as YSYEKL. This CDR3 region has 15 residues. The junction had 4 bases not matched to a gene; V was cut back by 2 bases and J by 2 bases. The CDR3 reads CASSQSEREAYEQYF. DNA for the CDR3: TGCGCCAGCAGCCAATCAGAGCGGGAGGCCTACGAGCAGTACTTC.

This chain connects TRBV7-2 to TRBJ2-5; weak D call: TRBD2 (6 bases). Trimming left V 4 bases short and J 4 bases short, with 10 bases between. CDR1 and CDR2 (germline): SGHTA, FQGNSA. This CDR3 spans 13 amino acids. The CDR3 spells CASSWDSGETQYF. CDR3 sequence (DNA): TGTGCCAGCAGCTGGGACTCGGGAGAGACCCAGTACTTC. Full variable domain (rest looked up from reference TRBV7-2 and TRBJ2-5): GAGVSQSPSNKVTEKGKDVELRCDPISGHTALYWYRQSLGQGLEFLIYFQGNSAPDKSGLPSDRFSAERTGGSVSTLTIQRTQQEDSAVYLCASSWDSGETQYFGPGTRLLVL.

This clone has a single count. The CDR3 reads CASSEDVLNYGYTF. The CDR3 bases are TGTGCCAGCAGTGAAGATGTTCTTAACTATGGCTACACCTTC. This chain connects TRBV2 to TRBJ1-2; D is unclear. The CDR3 is 14 residues long. Germline V gene lookup returns CDR1 SNHLY and CDR2 FYNNEI. Trimming removed 1 base from V and 1 base from J, with 7 bases in between.

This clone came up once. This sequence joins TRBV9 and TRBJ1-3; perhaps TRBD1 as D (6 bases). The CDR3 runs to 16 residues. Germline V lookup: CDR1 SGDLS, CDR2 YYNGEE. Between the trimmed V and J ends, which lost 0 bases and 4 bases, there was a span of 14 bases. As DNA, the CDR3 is TGTGCCAGCAGCGTAGCTCCCAGGGGCGGGGGAAACACCATATATTTT. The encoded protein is CASSVAPRGGGNTIYF.

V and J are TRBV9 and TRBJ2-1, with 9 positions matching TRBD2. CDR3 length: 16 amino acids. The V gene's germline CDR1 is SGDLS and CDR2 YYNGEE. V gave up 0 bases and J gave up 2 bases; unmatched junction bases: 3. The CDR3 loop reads CASSVGRLAAYNEQFF. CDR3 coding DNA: TGTGCCAGCAGCGTAGGAAGACTAGCGGCCTACAATGAGCAGTTCTTC.

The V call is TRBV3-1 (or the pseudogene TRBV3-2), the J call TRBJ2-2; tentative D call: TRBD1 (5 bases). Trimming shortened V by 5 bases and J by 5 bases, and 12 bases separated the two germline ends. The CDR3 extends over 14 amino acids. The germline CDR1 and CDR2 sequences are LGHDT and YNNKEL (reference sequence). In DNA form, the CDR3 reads TGTGCCAGCAGCGCACGACAGACGACCGGGGAGCTGTTTTTT. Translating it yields CASSARQTTGELFF.

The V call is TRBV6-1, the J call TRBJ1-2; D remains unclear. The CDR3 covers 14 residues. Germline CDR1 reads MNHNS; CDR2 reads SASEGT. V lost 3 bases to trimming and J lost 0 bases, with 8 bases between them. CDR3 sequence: CASSELGANYGYTF. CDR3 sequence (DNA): TGTGCCAGCAGTGAGCTTGGAGCTAACTATGGCTACACCTTC.